This T cell receptor beta chain was profiled in a study of PD-L1 blockade in urothelial cancer. Study information: Each patient had 0 to 3 earlier chemotherapy regimens.

Sequencing was performed with immunoSEQ multiplex PCR; in TCRdb, only in-frame clones are kept and a portion is missing. Of about 39,000 clones detected, 75% to 90% appear once; the ten largest clones hold about 10%. V gave up 3 bases and J gave up 1 base; unmatched junction bases: 5. This CDR3 is built from 16 residues. In germline, CDR1 is LNHNV, CDR2 YYDKDF (reference sequence). The time point: peripheral blood 6 weeks after treatment start. Here the sequenced sample was PBMCs, taken around atezolizumab (anti-PD-L1) treatment. This clonotype was sampled from a man between 40 and 49 years old with urothelial cancer. The V and J genes are TRBV15 and TRBJ2-7; 11 bases align to TRBD2. The CDR3 DNA sequence: TGTGCCACCAGCAGTCACGGGACTAGCGGATCCTACGAGCAGTACTTC. This codes for CATSSHGTSGSYEQYF. Full variable domain (missing parts from reference TRBV15 and TRBJ2-7): DAMVIQNPRYQVTQFGKPVTLSCSQTLNHNVMYWYQQKSSQAPKLLFHYYDKDFNNEADTPDNFQSRRPNTSFCFLDIRSPGLGDTAMYLCATSSHGTSGSYEQYFGPGTRLTVT.